Below, 26 T cell receptor beta chains from the same sample are listed, as sequenced in a study of cytomegalovirus exposure and HLA in healthy donors. The PCR employed 60 Vbeta primers together with 13 Jbeta primers. The data were produced by immunoSEQ multiplex PCR, yet TCRdb's version contains in-frame clones alone and is incomplete. The table includes roughly 200,000 clones, approximately 86% detected once. Sequenced: PBMCs. These receptors originate from a woman younger than 45 in good health and CMV-seronegative.

The gene calls are TRBV9 and TRBJ1-1; no firm D call. V lost 3 bases and J lost 1, with 7 bases in between. The CDR3 consists of 13 residues. CDR1 is SGDLS, CDR2 YYNGEE, per germline. CDR3 bases: TGTGCCAGCAGCGCCCGAGGGAACACTGAAGCTTTCTTT. Protein product: CASSARGNTEAFF. The full variable domain, in which reference TRBV9 and TRBJ1-1 provide the parts outside the CDR3, is DSGVTQTPKHLITATGQRVTLRCSPRSGDLSVYWYQQSLDQGLQFLIQYYNGEERAKGNILERFSAQQFPDLHSELNLSSLELGDSALYFCASSARGNTEAFFGQGTRLTVV.

The chain couples TRBV28 to TRBJ1-6; D gene ambiguous. Germline values: CDR1 MDHEN, CDR2 SYDVKM. Deletions cut 6 bases from V and 8 bases from J, with 8 bases between. CDR3 length equals 12 residues. CDR3 coding DNA: TGTGCCAGCAGAAGAGATGATTCACCCCTCCACTTT. Translating it yields CASRRDDSPLHF.

The genes are TRBV5-1 and TRBJ2-7, with 11 nucleotides matching TRBD2. The CDR3 length is 15 residues. V lost 0 bases, J lost 4 bases, and 3 bases stayed unmatched. Germline loops: CDR1 SGHRS, CDR2 YFSETQ. DNA of the CDR3: TGCGCCAGCAGCTTGGATAGCGGGAGGGTGTACGAGCAGTACTTC. Amino acid sequence: CASSLDSGRVYEQYF.

The CDR3 protein is CASSIWAGDEQYF. The CDR3 DNA reads as TGTGCCAGTAGTATTTGGGCAGGGGACGAGCAGTACTTC. The genes are TRBV19 and TRBJ2-7, with D tentatively TRBD1 (6 bases). The CDR3 consists of 13 residues. Trimming removed 3 bases at V and 5 bases at J, with 11 bases between. Germline V gives CDR1 LNHDA, CDR2 SQIVND (reference sequence). Full variable domain (missing parts from reference TRBV19 and TRBJ2-7): DGGITQSPKYLFRKEGQNVTLSCEQNLNHDAMYWYRQDPGQGLRLIYYSQIVNDFQKGDIAEGYSVSREKKESFPLTVTSAQKNPTAFYLCASSIWAGDEQYFGPGTRLTVT.

This chain links TRBV18 with TRBJ2-7; 12 bases map to TRBD1. Losses at the gene ends were 8 bases for V and 4 bases for J; bases not matched to a gene: 9. This CDR3 has 15 residues. Germline values: CDR1 KGHSH, CDR2 LQKENI. The CDR3 nucleotides read TGTGCCAGCCCCCTAGGGACAGGGGGCGCTTACGAGCAGTACTTC. Translating gives CASPLGTGGAYEQYF.

This clone was seen a handful of times. This chain joins TRBV2 and TRBJ2-3; 7 bases align to TRBD1. The V and J ends lost 3 bases and 0 bases, in that order; junction bases with no gene match: 3. Germline-derived CDR1 and CDR2 are SNHLY and FYNNEI. The CDR3 is made up of 15 amino acids. Here the CDR3 reads CASSEGQTSTDTQYF. For the CDR3, the DNA is TGTGCCAGCAGTGAGGGACAGACTAGCACAGATACGCAGTATTTT.

The V call is TRBV27, the J call TRBJ2-3; 10 bases match TRBD2. Per germline, CDR1 MNHEY and CDR2 SMNVEV (reference sequence). Trimming took 9 bases from V and 4 from J; bases not matched to a gene: 10. CDR3 length: 15 amino acids. Here the CDR3 DNA reads TGTGCCAGTGTCAAAGCGGGAGGGCCCGCAGATACGCAGTATTTT. This gives the protein CASVKAGGPADTQYF.

The V gene is TRBV7-9, the J gene TRBJ2-3; TRBD2 aligns across 7 bases. V lost 4 bases, J lost 2 bases, and 6 bases stayed unmatched. In germline, CDR1 is SEHNR, CDR2 FQNEAQ (reference sequence). The CDR3 has 15 residues. CDR3 nucleotide sequence: TGTGCCAGCAGCTGGGGGGGGACCAACACAGATACGCAGTATTTT. This sequence encodes CASSWGGTNTDTQYF.

This clone occurred a few times. The chain is built from TRBV5-4 and TRBJ1-1; TRBD1 agrees at 10 bases. Germline V lookup: CDR1 SGHNT, CDR2 YYREEE (reference sequence). This CDR3 has 16 amino acids. Trimming at V came to 4 bases and at J to 0 bases, leaving 6 bases not matched to a gene. For the CDR3, the DNA is TGTGCCAGCAGCCTGCCGGGACAGGGGATGAACACTGAAGCTTTCTTT. This translates into CASSLPGQGMNTEAFF. The full variable domain, in which reference TRBV5-4 and TRBJ1-1 provide the parts outside the CDR3, is ETGVTQSPTHLIKTRGQQVTLRCSSQSGHNTVSWYQQALGQGPQFIFQYYREEENGRGNFPPRFSGLQFPNYSSELNVNALELDDSALYLCASSLPGQGMNTEAFFGQGTRLTVV.

This chain connects TRBV4-1 to TRBJ2-5, with TRBD2 matching 11 bases. Germline trimming cut 4 bases from V and 4 bases from J; bases unmatched to any gene: 2. The CDR3 runs 14 residues. The germline gives CDR1 MGHRA, CDR2 YSYEKL. CDR3 DNA sequence: TGCGCCAGCAGCCGAGGGACTAGCGGAGAGACCCAGTACTTC. Protein: CASSRGTSGETQYF.

The rearrangement links TRBV5-6 to TRBJ2-7; 9 bases are a match to TRBD1. The CDR3 is made up of 15 amino acids. Looked up from germline, CDR1 is SGHDT and CDR2 is YYEEEE. V gave up 4 bases and J gave up 3 bases; unmatched junction bases: 8. CDR3 bases: TGTGCCAGCAGCGAGGACAGGGGACCTTACTACGAGCAGTACTTC. Translating gives CASSEDRGPYYEQYF.

The V gene is TRBV6-6, the J gene TRBJ2-1; a weak D match, TRBD2 (6 bases). V dropped 2 bases and J dropped 4 bases, with 12 bases sitting between them. The CDR3 consists of 15 residues. CDR1 is MNHNY, CDR2 SVGAGI, per germline (reference sequence). This CDR3 is CASSYRRGVYNEQFF. CDR3 in DNA: TGTGCCAGCAGTTACCGACGCGGGGTGTACAATGAGCAGTTCTTC.

This chain joins TRBV6-4 and TRBJ2-7, with TRBD1 matching 7 bases. CDR1 MRHNA and CDR2 SNTAGT come from the germline V gene. V shed 2 bases, J shed 3 bases, and the junction held 19 bases outside the gene matches. The CDR3 sequence is 19 residues long. In DNA, the CDR3 is TGTGCCAGCAGTGACGGGTCTAAGGGAGTCAGGGGGTCGGGCTACGAGCAGTACTTC. The encoded protein is CASSDGSKGVRGSGYEQYF.

Remarks on this clone: The sample carries other DNA sequences with the same CDR3. The V call is TRBV5-1, the J call TRBJ2-5, with 12 bases fitting TRBD2. Unmatched junction bases numbered 1, after V lost 2 bases and J lost 5 bases. CDR3 size: 14 residues. Germline-derived CDR1 and CDR2 are SGHRS and YFSETQ. CDR3 DNA sequence: TGCGCCAGCAGCTTAACTAGCGGGGGGGAGACCCAGTACTTC. Protein: CASSLTSGGETQYF. Supplemented by reference TRBV5-1 and TRBJ2-5, the full variable domain reads KAGVTQTPRYLIKTRGQQVTLSCSPISGHRSVSWYQQTPGQGLQFLFEYFSETQRNKGNFPGRFSGRQFSNSRSEMNVSTLELGDSALYLCASSLTSGGETQYFGPGTRLLVL.

This clone was observed a handful of times. The rearrangement joins TRBV2 to TRBJ2-2, with TRBD2 matching 10 bases. The length of the CDR3 is 15 residues. Trimming at V came to 3 bases and at J to 7 bases, leaving 5 bases not matched to a gene. CDR1 and CDR2 from the germline V gene are SNHLY and FYNNEI. Here the CDR3 DNA reads TGTGCCAGCAGTGATTCTAGCGGGGGTGGCGGGGAGCTGTTTTTT. This gives the protein CASSDSSGGGGELFF.

This sequence joins TRBV12-5 and TRBJ2-3, with D tentatively TRBD2 (6 bases). The germline V gene encodes CDR1 LGHNT and CDR2 FRNRAP. V was cut by 1 base and J by 4 bases, with 18 bases left in between. The CDR3 has 17 amino acids. CDR3 sequence (DNA): TGTGCTAGTGGTTTGGACCGCGGCACCACGGGAGCAGATACGCAGTATTTT. Encoded protein: CASGLDRGTTGADTQYF.

The chain combines TRBV11-2 with TRBJ2-7; 9 bases line up with TRBD1. Germline assignment: CDR1 SGHAT and CDR2 FQNNGV. The junction had 15 bases not matched to a gene; V was cut back by 5 bases and J by 7 bases. The CDR3 consists of 16 residues. The CDR3 nucleotides are TGTGCCAGCAGCATAAAACGGACAGGGGACTTTGGGGAGCAGTACTTC. Protein sequence: CASSIKRTGDFGEQYF.

This clone has just one count. The chain recombines TRBV9 with TRBJ1-1; 9 positions match TRBD1. Germline V gene sequence: CDR1 SGDLS, CDR2 YYNGEE. CDR3 size: 16 residues. Trimming removed 3 bases from V and 1 base from J; junction bases left unmatched: 7. The CDR3 DNA reads TGTGCCAGCAGCGCCCAACCGGACAGGGGGAACACTGAAGCTTTCTTT. Its protein is CASSAQPDRGNTEAFF.

The chain links TRBV4-1 to TRBJ1-2, with a weak D call TRBD1 (5 bases). V lost 4 bases and J 0 bases, leaving 21 bases between the germline ends. The CDR3 consists of 18 residues. Germline-derived CDR1 and CDR2 are MGHRA and YSYEKL. The CDR3 coding sequence is TGCGCCAGCAGCCGCCGTGTCGGCCGGGACTCAACTAACTATGGCTACACCTTC. Its protein product is CASSRRVGRDSTNYGYTF.

The chain has TRBV5-5 and TRBJ2-1; 10 bases align to TRBD1. CDR1 is SGHKS and CDR2 is YYEKEE in the germline V gene (reference sequence). The CDR3 loop spans 16 amino acids. J lost 4 bases, V lost 5 bases, and 9 bases had no gene match. CDR3 coding DNA: TGTGCCAGCAGACCCATGGGACAGGGGAATTACAATGAGCAGTTCTTC. Amino acids: CASRPMGQGNYNEQFF.

This clone is a singleton in its sample. The gene calls are TRBV11-2 and TRBJ2-7; D perhaps matches TRBD2 (5 bases). CDR3 length: 14 residues. V lost 0 bases, J lost 7 bases, and 13 bases lay in between. Looked up from germline, CDR1 is SGHAT and CDR2 is FQNNGV. The CDR3 here is CASSLDLDPGEQYF. DNA of the CDR3: TGTGCCAGCAGCTTAGACTTGGACCCGGGAGAGCAGTACTTC.

The chain is built from TRBV13 and TRBJ1-6; D not resolved. The V gene's germline CDR1 is PRHDT and CDR2 FYEKMQ (reference sequence). V was cut by 4 bases and J by 2 bases, with 15 bases left in between. The CDR3 loop spans 17 amino acids. The CDR3 DNA sequence: TGTGCCAGCAGCTCTGTCGTGATTACAACCTATAATTCACCCCTCCACTTT. This sequence encodes CASSSVVITTYNSPLHF.

The chain uses TRBV5-1 and TRBJ1-1, with 9 nucleotides matching TRBD1. Germline V gene data show CDR1 as SGHRS and CDR2 as YFSETQ. With V trimmed by 4 bases and J by 0 bases, 7 bases remained unmatched. The CDR3 has 16 residues. CDR3 region: CASSLQGQGLNTEAFF. CDR3 DNA: TGCGCCAGCAGCCTTCAGGGACAGGGTCTGAACACTGAAGCTTTCTTT.

J is TRBJ1-5 and V is TRBV7-2; D is unresolved. CDR3 length: 13 residues. CDR1 and CDR2 from the germline V gene are SGHTA and FQGNSA. V lost 5 bases, J lost 7 bases, and 12 bases lay in between. The CDR3 DNA reads as TGTGCCAGCAGCCCTCAATCGGAGCAGCCCCAGCATTTT. Its translation: CASSPQSEQPQHF.

The rearrangement links TRBV30 to TRBJ2-1; 9 nucleotides align to TRBD2. Per the germline V gene, CDR1 is GTSNPN and CDR2 is SVGIG (reference sequence). The V gene end was trimmed by 4 bases and the J gene end by 9 bases; junction bases not matched to a gene: 7. This CDR3 spans 13 amino acids. CDR3 protein: CAWKGLRGGEQFF. The CDR3 nucleotides are TGTGCCTGGAAGGGACTGCGGGGGGGTGAGCAGTTCTTC.

This chain uses TRBV5-1 with TRBJ2-2; possible D gene TRBD1, 5 bases. CDR1 is SGHRS, CDR2 YFSETQ, per germline. V was shortened by 4 bases and J by 1 base, with 11 bases between the two germline ends. The CDR3 is 15 residues long. The DNA of the CDR3 is TGCGCCAGCAGCATAGGGGTGAGGAACACCGGGGAGCTGTTTTTT. Protein: CASSIGVRNTGELFF. Supplemented by reference TRBV5-1 and TRBJ2-2, the full variable domain reads KAGVTQTPRYLIKTRGQQVTLSCSPISGHRSVSWYQQTPGQGLQFLFEYFSETQRNKGNFPGRFSGRQFSNSRSEMNVSTLELGDSALYLCASSIGVRNTGELFFGEGSRLTVL.